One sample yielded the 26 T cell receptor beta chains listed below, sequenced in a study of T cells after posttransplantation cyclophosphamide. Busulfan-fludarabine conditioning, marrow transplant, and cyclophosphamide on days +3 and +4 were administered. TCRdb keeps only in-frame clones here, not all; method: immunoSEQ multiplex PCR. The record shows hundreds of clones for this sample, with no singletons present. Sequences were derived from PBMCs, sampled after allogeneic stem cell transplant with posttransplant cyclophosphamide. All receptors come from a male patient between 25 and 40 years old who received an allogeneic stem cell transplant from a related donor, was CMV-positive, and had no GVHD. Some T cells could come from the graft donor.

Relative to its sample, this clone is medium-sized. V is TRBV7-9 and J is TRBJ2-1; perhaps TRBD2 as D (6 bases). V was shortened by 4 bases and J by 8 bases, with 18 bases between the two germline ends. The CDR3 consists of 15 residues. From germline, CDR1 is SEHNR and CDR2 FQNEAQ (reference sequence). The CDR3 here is CASSSLAGWADEQFF. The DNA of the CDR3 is TGTGCCAGCAGCTCGCTTGCGGGATGGGCCGATGAGCAGTTCTTC. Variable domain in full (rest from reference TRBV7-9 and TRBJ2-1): DTGVSQNPRHKITKRGQNVTFRCDPISEHNRLYWYRQTLGQGPEFLTYFQNEAQLEKSRLLSDRFSAERPKGSFSTLEIQRTEQGDSAMYLCASSSLAGWADEQFFGPGTRLTVL.

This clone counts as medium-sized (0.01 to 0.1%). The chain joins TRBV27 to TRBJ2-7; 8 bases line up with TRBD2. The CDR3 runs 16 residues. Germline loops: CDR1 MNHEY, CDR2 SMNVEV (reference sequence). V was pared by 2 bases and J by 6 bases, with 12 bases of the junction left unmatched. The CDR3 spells CASSLRAGEYMGEQYF. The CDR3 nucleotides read TGTGCCAGCAGTTTAAGAGCGGGGGAGTATATGGGCGAGCAGTACTTC.

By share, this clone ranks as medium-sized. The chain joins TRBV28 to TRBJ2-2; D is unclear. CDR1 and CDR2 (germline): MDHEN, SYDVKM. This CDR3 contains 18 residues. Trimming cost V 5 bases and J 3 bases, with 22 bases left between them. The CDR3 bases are TGTGCCAGCAGTGACCGCAATCTAGGAGACGTCGACACCGGGGAGCTGTTTTTT. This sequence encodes CASSDRNLGDVDTGELFF.

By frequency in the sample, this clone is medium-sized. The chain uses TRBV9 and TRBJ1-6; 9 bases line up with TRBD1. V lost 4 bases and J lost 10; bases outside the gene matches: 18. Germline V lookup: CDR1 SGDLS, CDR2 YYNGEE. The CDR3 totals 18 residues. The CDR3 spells CASSTPQGATDVSSPLHF. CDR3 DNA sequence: TGTGCCAGCAGCACCCCACAGGGGGCGACGGACGTTAGCTCACCCCTCCACTTT.

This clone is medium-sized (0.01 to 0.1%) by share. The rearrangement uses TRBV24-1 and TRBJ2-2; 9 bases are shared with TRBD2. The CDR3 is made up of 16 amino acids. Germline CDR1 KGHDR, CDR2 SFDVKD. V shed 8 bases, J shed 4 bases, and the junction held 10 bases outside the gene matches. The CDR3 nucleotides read TGTGCCACCAAGGATGGTCTAGCGGGAATCACCGGGGAGCTGTTTTTT. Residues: CATKDGLAGITGELFF.

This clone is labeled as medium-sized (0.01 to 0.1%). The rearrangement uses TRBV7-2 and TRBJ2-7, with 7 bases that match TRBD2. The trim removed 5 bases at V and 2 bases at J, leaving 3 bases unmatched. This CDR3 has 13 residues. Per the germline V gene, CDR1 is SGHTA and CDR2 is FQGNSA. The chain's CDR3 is CASSPSGPYEQYF. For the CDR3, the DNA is TGTGCCAGCAGCCCTAGCGGACCCTACGAGCAGTACTTC. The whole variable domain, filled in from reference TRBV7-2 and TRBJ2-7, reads GAGVSQSPSNKVTEKGKDVELRCDPISGHTALYWYRQSLGQGLEFLIYFQGNSAPDKSGLPSDRFSAERTGGSVSTLTIQRTQQEDSAVYLCASSPSGPYEQYFGPGTRLTVT.

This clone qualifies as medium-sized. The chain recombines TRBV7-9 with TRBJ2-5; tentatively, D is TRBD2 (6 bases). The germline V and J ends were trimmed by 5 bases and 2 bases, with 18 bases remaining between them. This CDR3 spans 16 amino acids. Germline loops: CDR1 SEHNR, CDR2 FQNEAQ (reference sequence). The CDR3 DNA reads TGTGCCAGCAGCCATAGCGGTGGCAGTATTCAAGAGACCCAGTACTTC. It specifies CASSHSGGSIQETQYF.

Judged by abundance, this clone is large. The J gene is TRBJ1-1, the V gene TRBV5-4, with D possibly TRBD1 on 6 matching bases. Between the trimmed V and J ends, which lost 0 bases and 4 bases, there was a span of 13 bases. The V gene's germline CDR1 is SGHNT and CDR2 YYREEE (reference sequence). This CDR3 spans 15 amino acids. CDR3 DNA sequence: TGTGCCAGCAGCTTGGTAGCTGGGGGCCGCACTGAAGCTTTCTTT. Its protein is CASSLVAGGRTEAFF.

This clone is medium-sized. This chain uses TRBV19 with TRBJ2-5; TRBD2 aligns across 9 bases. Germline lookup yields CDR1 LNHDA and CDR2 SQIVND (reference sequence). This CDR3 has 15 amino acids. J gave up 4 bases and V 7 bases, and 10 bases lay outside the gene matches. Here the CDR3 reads CASTRGGVAGETQYF. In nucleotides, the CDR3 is TGTGCCAGTACGCGGGGGGGGGTGGCAGGAGAGACCCAGTACTTC.

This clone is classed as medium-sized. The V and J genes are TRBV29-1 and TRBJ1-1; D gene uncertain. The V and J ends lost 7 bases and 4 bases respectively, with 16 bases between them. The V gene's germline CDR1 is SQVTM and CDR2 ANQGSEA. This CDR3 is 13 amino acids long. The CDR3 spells CSAKAQESTEAFF. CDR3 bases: TGCAGCGCAAAGGCTCAGGAAAGCACTGAAGCTTTCTTT.

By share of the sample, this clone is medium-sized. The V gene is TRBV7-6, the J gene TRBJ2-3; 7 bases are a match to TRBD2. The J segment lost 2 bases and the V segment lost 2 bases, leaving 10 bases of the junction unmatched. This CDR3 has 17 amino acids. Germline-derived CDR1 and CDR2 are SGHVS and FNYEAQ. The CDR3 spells CASSLLLGGRNTDTQYF. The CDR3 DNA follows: TGTGCCAGCAGCTTACTCTTGGGGGGGAGGAACACAGATACGCAGTATTTT.

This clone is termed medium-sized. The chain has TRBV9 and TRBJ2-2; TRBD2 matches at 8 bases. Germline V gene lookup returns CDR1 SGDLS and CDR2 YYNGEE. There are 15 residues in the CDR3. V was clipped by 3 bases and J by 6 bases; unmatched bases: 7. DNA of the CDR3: TGTGCCAGCAGCGAGGGAGCGGGGGCCTCCGGGGAGCTGTTTTTT. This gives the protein CASSEGAGASGELFF.

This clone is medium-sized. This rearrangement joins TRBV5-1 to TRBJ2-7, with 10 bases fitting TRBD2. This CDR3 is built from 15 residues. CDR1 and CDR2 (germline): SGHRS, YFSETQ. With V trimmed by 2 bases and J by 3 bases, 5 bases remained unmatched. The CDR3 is CASSLGGTSDYEQYF. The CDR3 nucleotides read TGCGCCAGCAGCTTAGGGGGGACTAGCGACTACGAGCAGTACTTC.

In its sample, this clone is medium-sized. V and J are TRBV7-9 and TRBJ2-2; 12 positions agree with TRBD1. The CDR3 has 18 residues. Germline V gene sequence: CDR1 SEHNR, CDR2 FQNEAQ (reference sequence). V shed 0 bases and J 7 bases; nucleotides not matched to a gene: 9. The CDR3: CASSLAPGQGALVGELFF. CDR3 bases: TGTGCCAGCAGCTTAGCACCGGGACAGGGGGCCCTAGTCGGGGAGCTGTTTTTT.

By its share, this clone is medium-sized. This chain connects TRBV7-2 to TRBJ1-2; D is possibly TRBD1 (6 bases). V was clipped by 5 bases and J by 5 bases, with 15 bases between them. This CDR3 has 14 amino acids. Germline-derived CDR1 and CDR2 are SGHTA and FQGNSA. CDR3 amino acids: CASSPAGDDYGYTF. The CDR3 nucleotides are TGTGCCAGCAGCCCCGCAGGGGATGATTATGGCTACACCTTC.

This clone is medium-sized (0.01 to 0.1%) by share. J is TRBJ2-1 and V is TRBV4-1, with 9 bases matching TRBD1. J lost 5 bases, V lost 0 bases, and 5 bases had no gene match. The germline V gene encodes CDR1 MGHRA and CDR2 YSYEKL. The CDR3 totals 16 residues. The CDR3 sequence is CASSQDPGQGNNEQFF. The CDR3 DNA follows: TGCGCCAGCAGCCAAGATCCGGGACAGGGAAACAATGAGCAGTTCTTC.

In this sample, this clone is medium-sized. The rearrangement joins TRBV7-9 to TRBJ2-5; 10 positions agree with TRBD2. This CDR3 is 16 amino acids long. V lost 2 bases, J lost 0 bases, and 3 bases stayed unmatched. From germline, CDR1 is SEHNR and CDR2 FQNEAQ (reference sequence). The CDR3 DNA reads TGTGCCAGCAGCTTAATACTAGCGGGGAACCAAGAGACCCAGTACTTC. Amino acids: CASSLILAGNQETQYF.

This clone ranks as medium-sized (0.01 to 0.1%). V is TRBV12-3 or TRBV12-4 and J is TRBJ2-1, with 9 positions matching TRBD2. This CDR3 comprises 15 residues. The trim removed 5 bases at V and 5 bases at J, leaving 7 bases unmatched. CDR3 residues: CASSMTSGSHNEQFF. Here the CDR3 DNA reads TGTGCCAGCAGTATGACTAGCGGATCCCACAATGAGCAGTTCTTC.

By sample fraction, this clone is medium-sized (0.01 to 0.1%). Here the CDR3 reads CASSPQGYGYTF. As DNA, the CDR3 is TGTGCCAGCAGCCCCCAGGGGTATGGCTACACCTTC. This rearrangement joins TRBV7-2 to TRBJ1-2, with D perhaps TRBD1 (6 bases). The length of the CDR3 is 12 residues. The V gene's germline CDR1 is SGHTA and CDR2 FQGNSA. V gave up 5 bases and J gave up 5 bases, with 9 bases separating them.

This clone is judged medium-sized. Written as DNA, the CDR3 is TGTGCCAGTAGTATAACGACAGGGAACTACGAGCAGTACTTC. Translation: CASSITTGNYEQYF. V gene TRBV19 combines with J gene TRBJ2-7; 7 nucleotides line up with TRBD1. The CDR3 extends over 14 amino acids. Germline-derived CDR1 and CDR2 are LNHDA and SQIVND (reference sequence). V lost 2 bases, J lost 3 bases, and 4 bases stayed unmatched.

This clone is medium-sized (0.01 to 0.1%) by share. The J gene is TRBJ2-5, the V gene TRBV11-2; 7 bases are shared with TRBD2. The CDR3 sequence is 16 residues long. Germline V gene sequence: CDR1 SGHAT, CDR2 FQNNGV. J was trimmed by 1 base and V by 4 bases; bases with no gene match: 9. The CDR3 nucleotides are TGTGCCAGCAGCTCCCTTACCGGGACTACCCAAGAGACCCAGTACTTC. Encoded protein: CASSSLTGTTQETQYF.

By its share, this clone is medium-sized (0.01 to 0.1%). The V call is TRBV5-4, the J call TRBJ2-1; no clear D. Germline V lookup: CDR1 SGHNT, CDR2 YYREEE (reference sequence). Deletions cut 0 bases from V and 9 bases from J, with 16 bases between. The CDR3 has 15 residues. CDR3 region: CASSLGEHWLSEQFF. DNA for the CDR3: TGTGCCAGCAGCTTGGGAGAGCATTGGTTGAGTGAGCAGTTCTTC.

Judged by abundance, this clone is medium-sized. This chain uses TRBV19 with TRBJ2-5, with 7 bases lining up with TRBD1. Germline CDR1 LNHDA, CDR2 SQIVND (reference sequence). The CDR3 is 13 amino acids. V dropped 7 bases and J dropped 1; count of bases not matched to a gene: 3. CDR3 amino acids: CASKGTAQETQYF. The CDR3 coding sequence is TGTGCCAGTAAGGGGACAGCCCAAGAGACCCAGTACTTC.

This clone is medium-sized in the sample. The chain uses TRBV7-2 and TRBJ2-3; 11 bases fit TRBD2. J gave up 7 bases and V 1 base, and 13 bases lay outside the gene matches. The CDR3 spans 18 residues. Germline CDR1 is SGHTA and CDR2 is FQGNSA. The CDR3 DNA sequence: TGTGCCAGCAGCTTAGAAGCTAGCGGGAGGATCATATGGTATACGCAGTATTTT. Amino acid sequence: CASSLEASGRIIWYTQYF.

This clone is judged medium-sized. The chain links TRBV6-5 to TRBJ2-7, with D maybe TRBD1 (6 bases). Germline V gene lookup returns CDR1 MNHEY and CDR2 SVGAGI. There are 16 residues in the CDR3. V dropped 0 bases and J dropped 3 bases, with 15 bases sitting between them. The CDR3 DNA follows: TGTGCCAGCAGTTACTCGAGTTGGGGGCGCGTCTACGAGCAGTACTTC. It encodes CASSYSSWGRVYEQYF.

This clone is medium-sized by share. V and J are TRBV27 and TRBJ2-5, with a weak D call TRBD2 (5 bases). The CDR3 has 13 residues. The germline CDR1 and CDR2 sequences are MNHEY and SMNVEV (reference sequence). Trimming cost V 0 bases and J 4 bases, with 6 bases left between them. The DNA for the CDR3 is TGTGCCAGCAGTTTATCTGGACTAGAGACCCAGTACTTC. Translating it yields CASSLSGLETQYF.